What follows is one T cell receptor (beta chain) and its context. This record belongs to a study of human T cells and chemical hapten exposure. In the library, unique molecular identifiers were attached to individual cDNA molecules. TCRdb reprocessed the 5' RACE reads via MiXCR and lists one record per CDR3 protein. The sample has around 80,000 distinct CDR3 sequences, about 15% seen once. Unfractionated whole blood was the source of the extracted total RNA. The CDR3 is 13 residues long. V shed 1 base and J shed 5 bases, with 11 bases lying between them. Per germline, CDR1 DFQATT and CDR2 SNEGSKA (reference sequence).

This clonotype originated in a female donor in good health. The V gene is TRBV20-1, the J gene TRBJ1-2; D not resolved. Here the CDR3 reads CSARGSSYYGYTF. In DNA, the CDR3 is TGCAGTGCTAGAGGGAGCAGCTATTATGGCTACACCTTC.